These 21 T cell receptor beta chains were sequenced from one sample in a study of blood T cell repertoires in COVID-19. Here immunoSEQ multiplex PCR was the method, and the copy in TCRdb shows in-frame clones only, minus some. Of approximately 57,000 clones detected, roughly four fifths appear once; the ten largest clones hold around 8.7%. Sequenced sample: peripheral blood. These receptor sequences come from a woman of 80 years or more with acute or convalescent COVID-19.

This clone was counted only a few times. The CDR3 spells CASSLSPGLLPFSYNEQFF. The CDR3 DNA is TGTGCCAGCAGCTTATCCCCGGGACTACTTCCCTTCTCCTACAATGAGCAGTTCTTC. The chain couples TRBV13 to TRBJ2-1; 7 bases match TRBD2. The ends lost 2 bases at V and 0 bases at J; junction bases unmatched: 13. The CDR3 has 19 residues. CDR1 is PRHDT and CDR2 is FYEKMQ in the germline V gene (reference sequence).

The gene calls are TRBV19 and TRBJ2-1; 8 bases agree with TRBD2. Germline values: CDR1 LNHDA, CDR2 SQIVND (reference sequence). The ends lost 5 bases at V and 5 bases at J; junction bases unmatched: 8. The CDR3 loop spans 15 amino acids. The CDR3 is CASSRPGLDNNEQFF. Written as DNA, the CDR3 is TGTGCCAGTAGTCGGCCGGGACTAGATAACAATGAGCAGTTCTTC. Complete variable domain (other parts from reference TRBV19 and TRBJ2-1): DGGITQSPKYLFRKEGQNVTLSCEQNLNHDAMYWYRQDPGQGLRLIYYSQIVNDFQKGDIAEGYSVSREKKESFPLTVTSAQKNPTAFYLCASSRPGLDNNEQFFGPGTRLTVL.

V gene TRBV5-4 combines with J gene TRBJ1-1; D might be TRBD1 (5 bases). Germline-derived CDR1 and CDR2 are SGHNT and YYREEE (reference sequence). CDR3 length: 14 amino acids. With 2 bases removed from V and 7 bases from J, the gap between germline ends came to 15 bases. This chain's CDR3 is CASSFEWQGGEAFF. The CDR3 bases are TGTGCCAGCAGCTTTGAGTGGCAGGGTGGTGAAGCTTTCTTT.

The chain combines TRBV6-4 with TRBJ2-1, with TRBD2 matching over 12 bases. The CDR3 sequence is 14 residues long. V lost 4 bases and J lost 8; bases outside the gene matches: 3. The germline CDR1 and CDR2 sequences are MRHNA and SNTAGT. CDR3 region: CASSASGGVHEQFF. The CDR3 DNA follows: TGTGCCAGCAGTGCTAGCGGGGGGGTTCATGAGCAGTTCTTC.

The V call is TRBV11-2, the J call TRBJ2-5; the D gene is possibly TRBD1 (7 bases). Germline CDR1 and CDR2: SGHAT and FQNNGV. This CDR3 is built from 14 residues. V lost 6 bases and J lost 5, with 16 bases in between. DNA of the CDR3: TGTGCCAGCAGATCTGACAGGGCGGGGGAGACCCAGTACTTC. It encodes CASRSDRAGETQYF.

V gene TRBV5-1 combines with J gene TRBJ1-2; 7 nucleotides agree with TRBD1. Germline V lookup: CDR1 SGHRS, CDR2 YFSETQ. The length of the CDR3 is 14 residues. V shed 6 bases, J shed 0 bases, and the junction held 5 bases outside the gene matches. The CDR3 is CASNRGQANYGYTF. In DNA form, the CDR3 reads TGCGCCAGCAACCGTGGACAGGCTAACTATGGCTACACCTTC.

The chain uses TRBV12-3 or TRBV12-4 and TRBJ1-4, with 7 bases matching TRBD1. This CDR3 is 13 amino acids long. Trimming removed 6 bases from V and 8 bases from J; junction bases left unmatched: 6. In nucleotides, the CDR3 is TGTGCCAGCAGCCATGACAGGGAGGAAAAACTGTTTTTT. Translation gives CASSHDREEKLFF.

This clone was observed a single time. The chain is built from TRBV4-2 and TRBJ1-1, with 9 bases identical to TRBD1. Germline loops: CDR1 LGHNA, CDR2 YNFKEQ. The CDR3 length is 16 residues. The J segment lost 5 bases and the V segment lost 1 base, leaving 8 bases of the junction unmatched. CDR3 protein: CASSQAAGQGGTEAFF. CDR3 DNA: TGTGCCAGCAGCCAAGCGGCGGGACAGGGTGGGACTGAAGCTTTCTTT.

The chain couples TRBV28 to TRBJ1-2; 9 bases are shared with TRBD1. Losses at the gene ends were 3 bases for V and 5 bases for J; bases not matched to a gene: 7. CDR3 length equals 15 residues. CDR1 is MDHEN, CDR2 SYDVKM, per germline. CDR3 residues: CASSFGDREGYGYTF. For the CDR3, the DNA is TGTGCCAGCAGTTTTGGGGACAGGGAAGGGTATGGCTACACCTTC.

V usage is TRBV6-6 and J usage is TRBJ2-2; TRBD2 agrees at 11 bases. CDR1 and CDR2 from the germline V gene are MNHNY and SVGAGI (reference sequence). V shed 5 bases, J shed 0 bases, and the junction held 8 bases outside the gene matches. The CDR3 has 18 residues. The CDR3 region has the DNA TGTGCCAGCAGTCGAGAGTTAGCGGGAGGGCCGAACACCGGGGAGCTGTTTTTT. Translated, it gives CASSRELAGGPNTGELFF.

V and J are TRBV9 and TRBJ2-3; the match to TRBD2 covers 8 bases. The CDR3 runs 16 residues. The V segment lost 3 bases and the J segment 9 bases; nucleotides outside the gene matches: 15. Germline V lookup: CDR1 SGDLS, CDR2 YYNGEE. The CDR3 coding sequence is TGTGCCAGCAGCGACCCCCAAGGCGGGGGGCCAGTAACGCAGTATTTT. It encodes CASSDPQGGGPVTQYF.

The V call is TRBV6-1, the J call TRBJ1-6, with 8 positions matching TRBD1. The V and J ends lost 3 bases and 6 bases, in that order; junction bases with no gene match: 10. CDR3 length: 17 amino acids. Germline loops: CDR1 MNHNS, CDR2 SASEGT. The CDR3 protein is CASSDQPPGQVNSPLHF. Written as DNA, the CDR3 is TGTGCCAGCAGTGACCAGCCCCCGGGACAGGTTAATTCACCCCTCCACTTT.

This chain uses TRBV29-1 with TRBJ1-1; D is unclear. Trimming removed 6 bases from V and 4 bases from J, with 21 bases in between. In germline, CDR1 is SQVTM, CDR2 ANQGSEA. CDR3 size: 15 residues. CDR3: CSVHTWGALGTEAFF. CDR3 nucleotide sequence: TGCAGCGTCCACACTTGGGGAGCCCTCGGCACTGAAGCTTTCTTT.

This chain joins TRBV3-1 (or the pseudogene TRBV3-2) and TRBJ1-5; D may be TRBD1 (6 bases). Per germline, CDR1 LGHDT and CDR2 YNNKEL (reference sequence). Trimming left V 4 bases short and J 0 bases short, with 7 bases between. This CDR3 region has 14 residues. CDR3 residues: CASSLGHSNQPQHF. CDR3 DNA: TGTGCCAGCAGCCTGGGACATAGCAATCAGCCCCAGCATTTT.

J is TRBJ2-7 and V is TRBV7-6, with TRBD1 matching 7 bases. The J segment lost 3 bases and the V segment lost 5 bases, leaving 7 bases of the junction unmatched. From germline, CDR1 is SGHVS and CDR2 FNYEAQ. The CDR3 spans 14 residues. CDR3 in amino acids: CASSHGRQGYEQYF. For the CDR3, the DNA is TGTGCCAGCAGCCACGGTCGACAGGGCTACGAGCAGTACTTC.

V usage is TRBV5-1 and J usage is TRBJ2-2, with D possibly matching TRBD1 (5 bases). The CDR3 has 15 residues. Germline-derived CDR1 and CDR2 are SGHRS and YFSETQ. V was cut by 4 bases and J by 4 bases, with 14 bases left in between. The DNA of the CDR3 is TGCGCCAGCAGCCAATTCCAGGGAAGCACCGGGGAGCTGTTTTTT. Its protein product is CASSQFQGSTGELFF.

This chain connects TRBV5-1 to TRBJ1-2, with 8 bases that match TRBD1. Unmatched junction bases numbered 6, after V lost 4 bases and J lost 4 bases. The germline V gene encodes CDR1 SGHRS and CDR2 YFSETQ. This CDR3 spans 14 amino acids. The CDR3 is CASSRGQGAYGYTF. For the CDR3, the DNA is TGCGCCAGCAGCCGTGGACAGGGCGCCTATGGCTACACCTTC.

The chain recombines TRBV19 with TRBJ1-1; D is unclear. V shed 7 bases and J shed 2 bases, with 14 bases lying between them. Germline V CDR1 and CDR2: LNHDA, SQIVND (reference sequence). The CDR3 sequence is 14 residues long. CDR3 residues: CASIAPDLNTEAFF. CDR3 bases: TGTGCCAGTATCGCCCCCGACTTAAACACTGAAGCTTTCTTT.

The rearrangement uses TRBV2 and TRBJ2-3; TRBD2 matches 8 bases. With 1 base clipped from V and 4 bases from J, the junction kept 4 bases outside the gene matches. The CDR3 length is 15 residues. Germline values: CDR1 SNHLY, CDR2 FYNNEI. This CDR3 is CASSEEGGGPDTQYF. CDR3 nucleotides: TGTGCCAGCAGTGAAGAAGGCGGGGGGCCAGATACGCAGTATTTT.

The V gene is TRBV7-2, the J gene TRBJ1-3, with D possibly TRBD1 on 5 matching bases. The CDR3 extends over 15 amino acids. V was trimmed by 1 base and J by 3 bases, leaving 10 bases between them. Germline V gene sequence: CDR1 SGHTA, CDR2 FQGNSA. This CDR3 reads CASSLGGGGGNTIYF. CDR3 nucleotide sequence: TGTGCCAGCAGCTTAGGTGGGGGGGGTGGAAACACCATATATTTT.

The rearrangement joins TRBV10-2 to TRBJ2-7, with a possible D match to TRBD1 (5 bases). In germline, CDR1 is WSHSY, CDR2 SAAADI. The CDR3 contains 14 residues. Trimming left V 3 bases short and J 6 bases short, with 15 bases between. The CDR3 protein is CASSDRQGYVEQYF. Here the CDR3 DNA reads TGCGCCAGCAGTGACCGCCAGGGTTATGTCGAGCAGTACTTC.